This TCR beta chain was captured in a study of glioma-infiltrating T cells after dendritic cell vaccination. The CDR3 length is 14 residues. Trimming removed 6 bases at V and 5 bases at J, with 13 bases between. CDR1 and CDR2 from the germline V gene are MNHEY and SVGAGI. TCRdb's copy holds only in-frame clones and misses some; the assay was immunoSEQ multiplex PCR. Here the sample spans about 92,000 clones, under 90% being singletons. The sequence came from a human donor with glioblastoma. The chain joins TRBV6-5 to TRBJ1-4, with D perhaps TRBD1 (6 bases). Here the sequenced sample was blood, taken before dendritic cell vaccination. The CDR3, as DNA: TGTGCCAGCAGCCAGTCGAGGGGGAATGAAAAACTGTTTTTT. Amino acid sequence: CASSQSRGNEKLFF.